This entry lists 12 T cell receptor beta chains sequenced from one sample in a study of regulatory T cells in long-lasting Graves disease. iRepertoire HTBI primers and Arm-PCR of CDR3 regions built TCR beta libraries. One entry per CDR3 protein, called by TCRdb with MiXCR from the multiplex PCR reads. The profile shows 400,000 to 500,000 distinct CDR3 sequences, 15% of them singletons. This sample's time point: newly diagnosed GD, antithyroid drugs for less than 3 months. The authors made the TCR library using RNA they extracted from PBMCs. A further study also used this sample, focusing on T cells in Graves' hyperthyroidism and ophthalmopathy.

The source material was peripheral blood mononuclear cells (PBMCs), sampled at new diagnosis, from a patient treated with antithyroid drugs. The receptors here all came from a woman in her 40s with Graves disease.

In this sample, this clonotype turned up many times. The chain joins TRBV2 to TRBJ2-7; TRBD2 might be the D (6 bases). The CDR3 runs 13 residues. Deletions cut 6 bases from V and 7 bases from J, with 16 bases between. From germline, CDR1 is SNHLY and CDR2 FYNNEI. As DNA, the CDR3 is TGTGCCAGCAGCCGGGACTCCCGCGGGGAGCAGTACTTC. As protein: CASSRDSRGEQYF.

This clonotype was found many times. The chain is built from TRBV11-3 and TRBJ2-1; D ambiguous. Per the germline V gene, CDR1 is SGHNT and CDR2 is YENEEA. V gave up 5 bases and J gave up 9 bases, with 14 bases separating them. The CDR3 runs 13 residues. The CDR3, as DNA: TGTGCCAGCAGCCCACCCCGGACGACTGAGCAGTTCTTC. Protein product: CASSPPRTTEQFF.

This clonotype was picked up a small number of times. The chain carries TRBV18 and TRBJ2-2, with 9 bases identical to TRBD2. Trimming removed 2 bases from V and 5 bases from J; junction bases left unmatched: 6. The CDR3 consists of 16 residues. The V gene's germline CDR1 is KGHSH and CDR2 LQKENI. CDR3 DNA: TGTGCCAGCTCACCAATTATCCTAGCGGGAACCGGGGAGCTGTTTTTT. It codes for CASSPIILAGTGELFF.

This clonotype was observed many times. The chain employs TRBV11-2 and TRBJ2-3, with 7 nucleotides matching TRBD1. After removal of 6 bases from V and 0 bases from J, the junction contained 6 bases not matched to a gene. The germline V gene has CDR1 SGHAT and CDR2 FQNNGV. This CDR3 spans 15 amino acids. The CDR3 reads CASSPDRESTDTQYF. The CDR3 region has the DNA TGTGCCAGCAGTCCCGACAGGGAAAGCACAGATACGCAGTATTTT.

This clonotype has ten or more counts. This chain connects TRBV6-2 or TRBV6-3 to TRBJ2-1; weak D call: TRBD2 (6 bases). There are 15 residues in the CDR3. Trimming took 8 bases from V and 10 from J, leaving 24 bases between them. Per the germline V gene, CDR1 is MNHEY and CDR2 is SVGEGT. CDR3 bases: TGTGCCAGCCGTCCCTTTGGCGGGACCTCGGAAGAGCAGTTCTTC. Protein sequence: CASRPFGGTSEEQFF.

The table lists this clonotype with many counts. The gene calls are TRBV6-1 and TRBJ2-7; 9 bases agree with TRBD2. V lost 0 bases and J lost 4; bases outside the gene matches: 10. Germline CDR1 is MNHNS and CDR2 is SASEGT. The CDR3 has 17 amino acids. The CDR3, as DNA: TGTGCCAGCAGTGAAGCTTGGGGTAGCGGGAGATTGTACGAGCAGTACTTC. It specifies CASSEAWGSGRLYEQYF.

CDR3 amino acids: CASSLRPPSEGTDTQYF. The CDR3 DNA reads TGTGCCAGCAGTTTAAGGCCCCCTAGCGAGGGCACAGATACGCAGTATTTT. J is TRBJ2-3 and V is TRBV27; D is perhaps TRBD2 (6 bases). The germline CDR1 and CDR2 sequences are MNHEY and SMNVEV (reference sequence). This CDR3 spans 17 amino acids. V was pared by 2 bases and J by 1 base, with 16 bases between.

This clonotype was recorded at least ten times. CDR3 nucleotide sequence: TGTGCCAGTAGCCAAGGGGGAGATACGCAGTATTTT. Encoded protein: CASSQGGDTQYF. The chain combines TRBV19 with TRBJ2-3, with D tentatively TRBD1 (6 bases). CDR1 is LNHDA, CDR2 SQIVND, per germline (reference sequence). The CDR3 has 12 residues. V was shortened by 6 bases and J by 5 bases, with 9 bases between the two germline ends.

This clonotype showed up just a few times. The chain is built from TRBV11-3 and TRBJ2-7, with 12 bases matching TRBD2. In germline, CDR1 is SGHNT, CDR2 YENEEA. There are 16 residues in the CDR3. The V and J ends lost 1 base and 5 bases, in that order; junction bases with no gene match: 6. The CDR3 nucleotides are TGTGCCAGCAGCTTAGGAAGACTAGCGGGAGCGAACGAGCAGTACTTC. Translation: CASSLGRLAGANEQYF.

This clonotype has ten or more counts. This chain joins TRBV20-1 and TRBJ2-1; 10 positions match TRBD1. Unmatched junction bases numbered 3, after V lost 6 bases and J lost 1 base. In germline, CDR1 is DFQATT, CDR2 SNEGSKA (reference sequence). The CDR3 runs 14 residues. As DNA, the CDR3 is TGCAGTGCGCAGGACAGGGGGTCCTACAATGAGCAGTTCTTC. It translates to CSAQDRGSYNEQFF.

This clonotype was seen ten or more times. The rearrangement uses TRBV7-9 and TRBJ2-3, with 9 bases aligning to TRBD1. The CDR3 covers 14 residues. After removal of 4 bases from V and 4 bases from J, the junction contained 3 bases not matched to a gene. The germline CDR1 and CDR2 sequences are SEHNR and FQNEAQ (reference sequence). The CDR3 region has the DNA TGTGCCAGCAGCTCGGACAGGGGTCCAGATACGCAGTATTTT. It encodes CASSSDRGPDTQYF.

The V gene is TRBV12-3 or TRBV12-4, the J gene TRBJ2-2, with D perhaps TRBD1 or TRBD2 (5 bases each). The CDR3 is 14 amino acids. V shed 5 bases and J shed 1 base, with 8 bases lying between them. CDR3 amino acids: CASSRGVNTGELFF. For the CDR3, the DNA is TGTGCCAGCAGTAGAGGGGTGAACACCGGGGAGCTGTTTTTT.